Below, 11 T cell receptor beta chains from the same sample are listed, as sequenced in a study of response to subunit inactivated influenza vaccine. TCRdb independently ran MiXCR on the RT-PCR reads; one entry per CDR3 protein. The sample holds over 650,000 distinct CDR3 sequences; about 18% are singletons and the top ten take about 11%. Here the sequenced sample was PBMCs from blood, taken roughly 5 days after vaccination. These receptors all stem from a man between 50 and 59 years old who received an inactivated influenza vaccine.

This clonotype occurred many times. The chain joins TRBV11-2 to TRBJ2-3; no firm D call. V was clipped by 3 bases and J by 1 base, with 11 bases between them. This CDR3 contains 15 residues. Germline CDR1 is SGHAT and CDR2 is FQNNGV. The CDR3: CASSLFSAGTDTQYF. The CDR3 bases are TGTGCCAGCAGCTTGTTTTCGGCGGGCACAGATACGCAGTATTTT.

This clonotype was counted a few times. The CDR3 DNA sequence: TGTGCCAGCAGCCAAGAAGAGTGGGACAGAGGCAATGAGCAGTTCTTC. Its translation: CASSQEEWDRGNEQFF. The chain couples TRBV4-2 to TRBJ2-1; 7 bases agree with TRBD1. The CDR3 has 16 residues. Germline values: CDR1 LGHNA, CDR2 YNFKEQ. Trimming cost V 0 bases and J 6 bases; bases outside gene matches: 8.

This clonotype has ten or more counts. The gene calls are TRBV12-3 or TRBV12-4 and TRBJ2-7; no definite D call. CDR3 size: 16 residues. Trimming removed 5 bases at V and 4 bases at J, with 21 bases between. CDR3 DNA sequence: TGTGCCAGCAGTGAGACCTGGACCAACAGACCGTACGAGCAGTACTTC. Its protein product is CASSETWTNRPYEQYF.

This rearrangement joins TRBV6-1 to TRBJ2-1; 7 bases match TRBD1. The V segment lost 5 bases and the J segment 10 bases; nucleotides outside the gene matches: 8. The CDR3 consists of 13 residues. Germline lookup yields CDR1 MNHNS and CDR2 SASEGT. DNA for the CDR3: TGTGCCAGCAGTCAACAGGGGTTTAGGGAGCAGTTCTTC. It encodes CASSQQGFREQFF.

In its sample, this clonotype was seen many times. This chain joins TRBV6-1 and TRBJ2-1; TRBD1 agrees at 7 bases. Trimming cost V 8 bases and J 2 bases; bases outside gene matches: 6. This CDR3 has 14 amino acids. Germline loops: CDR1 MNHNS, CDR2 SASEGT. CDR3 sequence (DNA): TGTGCCAGCCGCCGGACAGGAGCCTACAATGAGCAGTTCTTC. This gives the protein CASRRTGAYNEQFF.

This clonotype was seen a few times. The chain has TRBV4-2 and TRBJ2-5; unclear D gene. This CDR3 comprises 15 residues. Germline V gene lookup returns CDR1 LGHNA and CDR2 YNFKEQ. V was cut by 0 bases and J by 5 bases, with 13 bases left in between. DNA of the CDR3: TGTGCCAGCAGCCAAGAGGGCTTGCTAGGCGAGACCCAGTACTTC. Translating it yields CASSQEGLLGETQYF.

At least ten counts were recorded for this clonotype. The CDR3 here is CASSYALVVGNEQFF. The CDR3 nucleotides read TGTGCCAGCAGTTACGCATTGGTTGTGGGGAATGAGCAGTTCTTC. V gene TRBV12-3 or TRBV12-4 combines with J gene TRBJ2-1; D unresolved. V lost 4 bases, J lost 7 bases, and 17 bases lay in between. The CDR3 is 15 amino acids.

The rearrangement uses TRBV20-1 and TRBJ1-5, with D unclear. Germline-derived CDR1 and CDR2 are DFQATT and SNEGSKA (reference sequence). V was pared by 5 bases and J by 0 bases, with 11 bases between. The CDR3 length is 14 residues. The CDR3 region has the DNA TGCAGTGCTTCCCGGAGAGATAGCAATCAGCCCCAGCATTTT. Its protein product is CSASRRDSNQPQHF.

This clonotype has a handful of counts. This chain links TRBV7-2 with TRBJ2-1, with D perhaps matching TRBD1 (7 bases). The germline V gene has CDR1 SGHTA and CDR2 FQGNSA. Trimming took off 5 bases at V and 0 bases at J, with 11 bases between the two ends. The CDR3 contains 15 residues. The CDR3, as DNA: TGTGCCAGCAGCCAGGGGGGAATCTCCTACAATGAGCAGTTCTTC. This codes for CASSQGGISYNEQFF.

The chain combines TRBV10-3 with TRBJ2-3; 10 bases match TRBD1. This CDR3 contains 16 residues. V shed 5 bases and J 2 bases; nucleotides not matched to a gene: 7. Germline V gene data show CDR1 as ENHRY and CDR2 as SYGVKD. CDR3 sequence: CAISSGTGVSTDTQYF. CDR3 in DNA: TGTGCCATCAGTTCCGGGACAGGGGTGTCCACAGATACGCAGTATTTT.

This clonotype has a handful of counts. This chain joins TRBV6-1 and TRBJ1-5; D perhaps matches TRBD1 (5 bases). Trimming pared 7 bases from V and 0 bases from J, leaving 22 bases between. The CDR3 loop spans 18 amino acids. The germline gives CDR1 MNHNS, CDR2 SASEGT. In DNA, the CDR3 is TGTGCCAGCAACTCCCCCAGCCAGGGATTAGATAGCAATCAGCCCCAGCATTTT. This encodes CASNSPSQGLDSNQPQHF.